The present entry profiles one TCR beta chain with its context. The antigen is not known. Repertoires were generated with immunoSEQ multiplex PCR, while TCRdb's copy carries only in-frame clones and drops some. The data contain approximately 74,000 clones, 65% to 85% of them singletons. The sample belongs to a study of T cell responses to AZD1222 COVID-19 vaccine. Study-level results: Donor demographics were predominantly white British with a female majority; clonal diversity may be underestimated. Increased Spike-specific TCR breadth and depth were observed after two AZD1222 doses. Only a handful of AZD1222 recipients were seropositive at baseline.

This material consisted of peripheral blood, taken on day 0 of AZD1222 vaccination. This TCR came from an adult in good health.

This CDR3 reads CASGFSTGVRNTIYF. The DNA of the CDR3 is TGTGCTAGTGGTTTCTCCACGGGAGTCAGAAACACCATATATTTT. This sequence joins TRBV12-5 and TRBJ1-3; D is unclear. In germline, CDR1 is LGHNT, CDR2 FRNRAP. Trimming left V 3 bases short and J 5 bases short, with 14 bases between. The CDR3 totals 15 residues.